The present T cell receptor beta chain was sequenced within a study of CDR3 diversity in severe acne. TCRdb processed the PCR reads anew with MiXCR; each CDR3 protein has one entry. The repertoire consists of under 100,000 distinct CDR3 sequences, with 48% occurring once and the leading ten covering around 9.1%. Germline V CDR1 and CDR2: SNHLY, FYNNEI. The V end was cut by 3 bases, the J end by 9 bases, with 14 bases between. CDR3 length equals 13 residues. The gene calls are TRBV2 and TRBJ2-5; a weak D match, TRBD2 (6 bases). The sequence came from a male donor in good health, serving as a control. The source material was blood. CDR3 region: CASSEGHGGSQYF. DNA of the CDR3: TGTGCCAGCAGTGAGGGCCATGGAGGGTCCCAGTACTTC.